This record looks at one T cell receptor beta chain sequence and its context. Its antigen is as yet unknown. The CDR3 has 16 residues. Germline-derived CDR1 and CDR2 are MNHEY and SVGAGI. V lost 0 bases to trimming and J lost 1 base; unmatched junction nucleotides: 5. The data stem from a study of T cells after posttransplantation cyclophosphamide. Measured with immunoSEQ multiplex PCR; TCRdb has only the in-frame clones, and not every one. The table lists around 13,000 clones, about 83% of them singletons. Study outcomes and limitations: Tissue-infiltrating T cells from skin or gut overlapped little with blood T cells. Recipient CMV seropositivity and CMV reactivation strongly tracked TRB clonality. Donor CD8+ memory clones often dominated recipient blood repertoires at later times.

On the day of bone marrow donation, the related graft donor provided peripheral blood. The sequencing sample was made of memory CD4+ T cells sorted from PBMCs. The source is a man aged 45 to 65 in good health, CMV-negative, and a related stem cell transplant donor. This rearrangement joins TRBV6-5 to TRBJ1-1, with TRBD1 matching over 7 bases. For the CDR3, the DNA is TGTGCCAGCAGTTACTCTTACGGGACAGAGAACACTGAAGCTTTCTTT. Protein: CASSYSYGTENTEAFF.